These 28 T cell receptor beta chains share one sample of origin, sequenced in a study of regulatory T cells in long-lasting Graves disease. Time point described: newly diagnosed GD, antithyroid drugs for less than 3 months. Preparation of the TCR library used RNA extracted from PBMCs. Construction of the TCR beta libraries employed iRepertoire HTBI primers in conjunction with Arm-PCR of CDR3 regions. TCRdb re-derived calls from the multiplex PCR reads in MiXCR, one entry per CDR3 protein. This table holds about 300,000 distinct CDR3 sequences, 15% to 20% found once. The sample was peripheral blood mononuclear cells (PBMCs), taken at new diagnosis, from a patient treated with antithyroid drugs. The receptors derive from a female donor with Graves disease.

This clonotype was seen at least ten times. The genes are TRBV5-6 and TRBJ2-7; no definite D call. Germline lookup yields CDR1 SGHDT and CDR2 YYEEEE. The CDR3 length is 14 residues. V was clipped by 0 bases and J by 0 bases, with 7 bases between them. The CDR3 region is CASSLDDGSYEQYF. CDR3 nucleotide sequence: TGTGCCAGCAGCTTGGACGACGGCTCCTACGAGCAGTACTTC.

The table lists this clonotype with many counts. The chain links TRBV6-1 to TRBJ2-7; D unresolved. CDR1 and CDR2 from the germline V gene are MNHNS and SASEGT. This CDR3 is 11 amino acids long. With 11 bases removed from V and 3 bases from J, the gap between germline ends came to 11 bases. The CDR3 DNA reads as TGTGCCGCCCAATCCAGCTACGAGCAGTACTTC. Protein product: CAAQSSYEQYF.

This clonotype was counted at least ten times. This chain uses TRBV10-3 with TRBJ1-5; D remains unclear. This CDR3 comprises 12 residues. CDR1 and CDR2 (germline): ENHRY, SYGVKD. The V and J ends lost 4 bases and 4 bases respectively, with 5 bases between them. The CDR3: CAISGTNQPQHF. Written as DNA, the CDR3 is TGTGCCATCAGTGGGACGAATCAGCCCCAGCATTTT.

In this sample, this clonotype turned up many times. The V and J genes are TRBV19 and TRBJ2-2; D remains unclear. V dropped 7 bases and J dropped 5 bases, with 11 bases sitting between them. Looked up from germline, CDR1 is LNHDA and CDR2 is SQIVND (reference sequence). The CDR3 has 13 amino acids. The CDR3: CASTGLGTGELFF. The DNA of the CDR3 is TGTGCCAGTACAGGATTAGGGACCGGGGAGCTGTTTTTT.

This sequence joins TRBV7-8 and TRBJ1-5; D perhaps matches TRBD1 (5 bases). From germline, CDR1 is SGHVS and CDR2 FQNEAQ. The CDR3 is 16 residues long. Trimming shortened V by 5 bases and J by 7 bases, and 21 bases separated the two germline ends. CDR3 nucleotides: TGTGCCAGCAGCCCACTCGTGCAGGGTAAATGGCAGCCCCAGCATTTT. This encodes CASSPLVQGKWQPQHF.

This clonotype appeared many times. The chain couples TRBV5-1 to TRBJ1-3, with D possibly matching TRBD1 (6 bases). The CDR3 has 16 residues. V lost 1 base and J lost 4, with 15 bases in between. In germline, CDR1 is SGHRS, CDR2 YFSETQ. The CDR3 DNA reads TGCGCCAGCAGCTTGTTTCAGCAGGGGTCGGGAAACACCATATATTTT. As protein: CASSLFQQGSGNTIYF. Drawing the rest from reference TRBV5-1 and TRBJ1-3, the complete variable domain is KAGVTQTPRYLIKTRGQQVTLSCSPISGHRSVSWYQQTPGQGLQFLFEYFSETQRNKGNFPGRFSGRQFSNSRSEMNVSTLELGDSALYLCASSLFQQGSGNTIYFGEGSWLTVV.

The chain recombines TRBV9 with TRBJ2-2; D perhaps matches TRBD2 (5 bases). V lost 4 bases and J 2 bases, leaving 15 bases between the germline ends. The CDR3 has 16 residues. CDR1 and CDR2 (germline): SGDLS, YYNGEE. CDR3 in DNA: TGTGCCAGCAGCCCCGGGGAAACTTTTAACACCGGGGAGCTGTTTTTT. Translated: CASSPGETFNTGELFF.

This clonotype was counted ten times or more. The rearrangement uses TRBV28 and TRBJ2-3, with a possible D match to TRBD2 (6 bases). Germline V gives CDR1 MDHEN, CDR2 SYDVKM. With 3 bases removed from V and 6 bases from J, the gap between germline ends came to 10 bases. The CDR3 extends over 13 amino acids. The CDR3, as DNA: TGTGCCAGCAGTTTGATGGAGGGGGATACGCAGTATTTT. Its protein product is CASSLMEGDTQYF.

This clonotype was detected once. A read error may be the cause here, since a much bigger clone is one base away. The chain is built from TRBV5-1 and TRBJ2-3; TRBD2 might be the D (5 bases). The J call may be wrong; the DNA end is better matched by TRBJ2-7. Germline V gene lookup returns CDR1 SGHRS and CDR2 YFSETQ. The CDR3 spans 13 residues. CDR3 DNA sequence: TGCGCCAACAGCGGCCGGGTCCCCTCCGAGCAGTACTTC. It encodes CANSGRVPSEQYF.

Notes on this clonotype: It is likely a read error: a sequence one base away is far more abundant. The chain is built from TRBV13 and TRBJ2-7; D gene unclear. The CDR3 spans 15 residues. Trimming left V 6 bases short and J 0 bases short, with 15 bases between. Germline V gene sequence: CDR1 PRHDT, CDR2 FYEKMQ (reference sequence). The CDR3 sequence is CASSFAVRSSYEQYF. The CDR3, as DNA: TGTGCCAGCAGTTTTGCTGTCCGGAGCTCCTACGAGCAGTACTTC.

The gene calls are TRBV2 and TRBJ1-1; D remains unclear. The CDR3 runs to 14 residues. The germline V and J ends were trimmed by 4 bases and 3 bases, with 12 bases remaining between them. CDR1 SNHLY and CDR2 FYNNEI come from the germline V gene. The CDR3 DNA reads as TGTGCCAGCAGTGTGACCGGGGAGTACACTGAAGCTTTCTTT. This translates into CASSVTGEYTEAFF.

This clonotype was seen repeatedly, ten times or more. One end of the junction does not line up with germline, which may come from a read error. The chain recombines TRBV10-3 with TRBJ2-1; 7 bases match TRBD2. Germline V gene sequence: CDR1 ENHRY, CDR2 SYGVKD. The CDR3 is made up of 14 amino acids. CDR3: CAINEGGPGNEQFF. CDR3 DNA: TGTGCCATCAATGAGGGAGGGCCCGGGAATGAGCAGTTCTTC.

This clonotype was counted ten times or more. This chain connects TRBV19 to TRBJ2-5; 9 nucleotides match TRBD2. This CDR3 has 14 residues. Germline loops: CDR1 LNHDA, CDR2 SQIVND (reference sequence). V trimming: 5 bases; J trimming: 5 bases; junction bases outside the gene matches: 6. The CDR3 spells CASSAGTSRETQYF. In DNA form, the CDR3 reads TGTGCCAGTAGTGCTGGGACTAGCAGGGAGACCCAGTACTTC.

This clonotype was recorded at least ten times. DNA for the CDR3: TGCGCCAGCAGCTTGTCTCTGTTCAGGGGTGGCAAAAATTCACCCCTCCACTTT. Translating gives CASSLSLFRGGKNSPLHF. The chain combines TRBV5-1 with TRBJ1-6, with TRBD1 as a possible D gene (6 bases). With 1 base removed from V and 7 bases from J, the gap between germline ends came to 21 bases. CDR1 SGHRS and CDR2 YFSETQ come from the germline V gene. The length of the CDR3 is 18 residues. The whole variable domain, filled in from reference TRBV5-1 and TRBJ1-6, reads KAGVTQTPRYLIKTRGQQVTLSCSPISGHRSVSWYQQTPGQGLQFLFEYFSETQRNKGNFPGRFSGRQFSNSRSEMNVSTLELGDSALYLCASSLSLFRGGKNSPLHFGNGTRLTVT.

About this clonotype: A much more abundant neighbour one base away suggests this may be a read error. The V call is TRBV30, the J call TRBJ2-1; 7 bases match TRBD2. The CDR3 contains 14 residues. The V gene's germline CDR1 is GTSNPN and CDR2 SVGIG (reference sequence). The CDR3 reads CAWGRDYSYNERFF. The CDR3 DNA reads as TGTGCCTGGGGACGGGACTATTCCTACAATGAGCGGTTCTTC.

There are many counts of this clonotype. This chain's CDR3 is CASSERHRVAQPQHF. The CDR3, as DNA: TGTGCCAGCAGTGAACGTCACAGGGTTGCTCAGCCCCAGCATTTT. The chain links TRBV2 to TRBJ1-5; D possibly corresponds to TRBD1 (6 bases). Germline lookup yields CDR1 SNHLY and CDR2 FYNNEI. The CDR3 length is 15 residues. The V end lost 2 bases, the J end lost 6 bases, and 14 bases lay between the germline ends.

This clonotype was seen repeatedly, ten times or more. The chain uses TRBV7-9 and TRBJ2-7, with 7 positions matching TRBD1. The germline CDR1 and CDR2 sequences are SEHNR and FQNEAQ (reference sequence). Trimming took 0 bases from V and 2 from J; bases not matched to a gene: 10. This CDR3 region has 17 residues. The CDR3 is CASSLASGQVSTYEQYF. In nucleotides, the CDR3 is TGTGCCAGCAGCTTAGCCTCCGGACAGGTCTCAACCTACGAGCAGTACTTC.

The table lists this clonotype with many counts. The chain links TRBV3-1 to TRBJ1-5; tentative D call: TRBD1 (5 bases). Trimming stripped 2 bases from V and 2 bases from J, with 16 bases between. The germline V gene encodes CDR1 LGHDT and CDR2 YNNKEL (reference sequence). The CDR3 consists of 17 residues. The CDR3 bases are TGTGCCAGCAGCCAATCTTTTAGCAGGGTAGGCAATCAGCCCCAGCATTTT. Its protein product is CASSQSFSRVGNQPQHF.

There are many counts of this clonotype. The CDR3 coding sequence is TGTGCCAGCAGTTATAAGATGGGCGAAGGTCAGCCCCAGCATTTT. The encoded protein is CASSYKMGEGQPQHF. This chain joins TRBV6-5 and TRBJ1-5; D not certain. This CDR3 has 15 amino acids. Trimming left V 3 bases short and J 6 bases short, with 15 bases between. Germline V gene data show CDR1 as MNHEY and CDR2 as SVGAGI.

The CDR3 DNA reads as TGTGCCAGCAGTGGACAGCGGGTGCAAGAAAAGGAGACCCAGTACTTC. Translated, it gives CASSGQRVQEKETQYF. The chain combines TRBV2 with TRBJ2-5; D may be TRBD2 (6 bases). Trimming removed 4 bases from V and 5 bases from J, with 20 bases in between. The V gene's germline CDR1 is SNHLY and CDR2 FYNNEI. CDR3 length equals 16 residues. Full variable domain (remainder filled in from reference TRBV2 and TRBJ2-5): EPEVTQTPSHQVTQMGQEVILRCVPISNHLYFYWYRQILGQKVEFLVSFYNNEISEKSEIFDDQFSVERPDGSNFTLKIRSTKLEDSAMYFCASSGQRVQEKETQYFGPGTRLLVL.

This clonotype has at least ten counts. The V gene is TRBV24-1, the J gene TRBJ1-1, with D hard to call. V was shortened by 1 base and J by 7 bases, with 9 bases between the two germline ends. The germline V gene has CDR1 KGHDR and CDR2 SFDVKD. This CDR3 contains 13 residues. CDR3 bases: TGTGCCACCAGTGATTTTGGGAGGAATGAAGCTTTCTTT. Residues: CATSDFGRNEAFF.

Only a few counts were recorded for this clonotype. This rearrangement joins TRBV4-2 to TRBJ2-2; D gene unclear. V was clipped by 0 bases and J by 6 bases, with 8 bases between them. The CDR3 loop spans 14 amino acids. Germline V gene data show CDR1 as LGHNA and CDR2 as YNFKEQ. CDR3 nucleotides: TGTGCCAGCAGCCAAGAATTGGGATCCGGGGAGCTGTTTTTT. This sequence encodes CASSQELGSGELFF.

This clonotype was found many times. The genes are TRBV7-9 and TRBJ2-3, with D hard to call. Trimming took 5 bases from V and 0 from J, leaving 12 bases between them. Germline-derived CDR1 and CDR2 are SEHNR and FQNEAQ (reference sequence). CDR3 length equals 15 residues. The CDR3 nucleotides read TGTGCCAGCAGCCGACCTACAAGTAGCACAGATACGCAGTATTTT. This sequence encodes CASSRPTSSTDTQYF. The entire variable domain, with the rest obtained from reference TRBV7-9 and TRBJ2-3, is as follows: DTGVSQNPRHKITKRGQNVTFRCDPISEHNRLYWYRQTLGQGPEFLTYFQNEAQLEKSRLLSDRFSAERPKGSFSTLEIQRTEQGDSAMYLCASSRPTSSTDTQYFGPGTRLTVL.

This clonotype has more than one count but fewer than ten. The chain joins TRBV12-3 or TRBV12-4 to TRBJ2-4, with D unclear. Trimming took 5 bases from V and 8 from J, leaving 13 bases between them. The CDR3 is 13 amino acids. CDR3 amino acids: CASSKTQVDIQYF. CDR3 in DNA: TGTGCCAGCAGTAAGACCCAAGTAGACATTCAGTACTTC.

The V and J genes are TRBV28 and TRBJ1-1, with a tentative D call TRBD1 (6 bases). Germline assignment: CDR1 MDHEN and CDR2 SYDVKM. The CDR3 contains 15 residues. Trimming left V 5 bases short and J 2 bases short, with 15 bases between. In DNA, the CDR3 is TGTGCCAGCAGTCCACTCTCGGACAGCAACACTGAAGCTTTCTTT. Amino acid sequence: CASSPLSDSNTEAFF. Using reference TRBV28 and TRBJ1-1 for the parts outside the CDR3, the full variable domain is DVKVTQSSRYLVKRTGEKVFLECVQDMDHENMFWYRQDPGLGLRLIYFSYDVKMKEKGDIPEGYSVSREKKERFSLILESASTNQTSMYLCASSPLSDSNTEAFFGQGTRLTVV.

This clonotype occurred many times. J is TRBJ1-1 and V is TRBV18, with 10 bases fitting TRBD1. The CDR3 contains 15 residues. After removal of 4 bases from V and 2 bases from J, the junction contained 4 bases not matched to a gene. Germline-derived CDR1 and CDR2 are KGHSH and LQKENI. CDR3 DNA sequence: TGTGCCAGCTCACGCGGACAGGGGGACAACACTGAAGCTTTCTTT. This encodes CASSRGQGDNTEAFF.

This clonotype was picked up many times. V and J are TRBV24-1 and TRBJ2-5; 7 positions match TRBD2. Germline V CDR1 and CDR2: KGHDR, SFDVKD. The ends lost 2 bases at V and 7 bases at J; junction bases unmatched: 9. This CDR3 has 15 amino acids. CDR3 DNA: TGTGCCACCAGTGATTCGCGGGGGTCCCTCAGGACCCAGTACTTC. Translating gives CATSDSRGSLRTQYF.

This chain connects TRBV6-1 to TRBJ1-1; D possibly corresponds to TRBD1 (5 bases). The CDR3 sequence is 13 residues long. The V end lost 6 bases, the J end lost 11 bases, and 19 bases lay between the germline ends. Looked up from germline, CDR1 is MNHNS and CDR2 is SASEGT. The CDR3 bases are TGTGCCAGCAGCACCAGGGATAAAGGGATGGCTTTCTTT. Residues: CASSTRDKGMAFF.